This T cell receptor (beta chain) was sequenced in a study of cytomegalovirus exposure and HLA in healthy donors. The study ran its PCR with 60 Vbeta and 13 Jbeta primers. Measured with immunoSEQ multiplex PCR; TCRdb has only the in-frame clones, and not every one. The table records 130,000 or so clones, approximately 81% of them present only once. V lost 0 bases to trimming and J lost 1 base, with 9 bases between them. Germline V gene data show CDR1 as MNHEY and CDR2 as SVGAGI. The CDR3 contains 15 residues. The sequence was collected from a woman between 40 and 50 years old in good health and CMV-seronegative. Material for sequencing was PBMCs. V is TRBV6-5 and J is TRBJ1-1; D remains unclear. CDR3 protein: CASSYSRGRNTEAFF. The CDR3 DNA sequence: TGTGCCAGCAGTTACTCGAGAGGCAGGAACACTGAAGCTTTCTTT.